This TCR beta chain appears in the sequencing data of a study of beta chain features in type 1 diabetes. This CDR3 contains 15 residues. In germline, CDR1 is MDHEN, CDR2 SYDVKM. Trimming shortened V by 4 bases and J by 3 bases, and 16 bases separated the two germline ends. This clone occurred a few times. Its antigen is unidentified. The authors reverse transcribed all of the isolated RNA, so sequencing captured expressed TCRB transcripts. The protocol was immunoSEQ multiplex PCR, while the TCRdb copy is restricted to in-frame clones and leaves out a portion. The table lists about 120,000 clones, over 15% of them singletons, with 2.3% in the top ten. Study-level findings and limits: Shortening of TCRB CDR3s, moderate but significant, appeared in all four CD4+ subsets of Type 1 diabetes patients.

This TCR derives from a man aged 25 to 40 with type 1 diabetes. What was sequenced was central memory CD4+ T cells from blood. The J gene is TRBJ2-7, the V gene TRBV28, with unresolved D. In DNA form, the CDR3 reads TGTGCCAGCAGTTCTACCCGGCCGGAGAACTACGAGCAGTACTTC. It specifies CASSSTRPENYEQYF.